This T cell receptor beta chain was documented in a study of shared clonotypes between healthy human individuals. Trimming pared 2 bases from V and 2 bases from J, leaving 8 bases between. This CDR3 spans 14 amino acids. In germline, CDR1 is MDHEN, CDR2 SYDVKM. Whole-study results and caveats: Larger estimated richness was generally recorded for naive subsets relative to memory subsets.

Concerning this clone itself: Its antigen is still unknown.

Each cell subset's genomic DNA was divided evenly among several immunoSEQ plates. The sorted-subset replicate PCRs were given about 200 ng DNA, which is tens of thousands of T cell genomes. The repertoire was sequenced with immunoSEQ multiplex PCR; TCRdb's copy has only in-frame clones and lacks some. The sample holds about 1 million clones; 60% to 80% are singletons and the top ten take about 1.5%. The J gene is TRBJ2-3, the V gene TRBV28, with D possibly being TRBD1 (5 bases). Input material: memory CD4+ T cells sorted from blood. Subset of the sample: CD45RA-negative fraction. This TCR derives from a young man in good health. The CDR3 is CASSLTGFTDTQYF. CDR3 DNA: TGTGCCAGCAGTTTAACAGGTTTCACAGATACGCAGTATTTT.